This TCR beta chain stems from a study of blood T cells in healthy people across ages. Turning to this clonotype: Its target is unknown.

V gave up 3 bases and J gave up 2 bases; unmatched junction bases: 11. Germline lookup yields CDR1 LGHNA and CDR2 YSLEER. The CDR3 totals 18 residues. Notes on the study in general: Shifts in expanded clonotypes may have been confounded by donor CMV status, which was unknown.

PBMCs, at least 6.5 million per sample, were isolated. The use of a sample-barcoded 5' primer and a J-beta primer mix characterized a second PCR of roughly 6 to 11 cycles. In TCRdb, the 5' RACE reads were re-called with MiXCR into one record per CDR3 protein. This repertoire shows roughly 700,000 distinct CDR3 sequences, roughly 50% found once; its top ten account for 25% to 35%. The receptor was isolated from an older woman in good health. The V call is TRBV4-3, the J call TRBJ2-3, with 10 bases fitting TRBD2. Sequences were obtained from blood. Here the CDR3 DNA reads TGCGCCAGCAGCCATCACAGGACTAGCGGAACCAACACAGATACGCAGTATTTT. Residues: CASSHHRTSGTNTDTQYF.